This T cell receptor (beta chain) was sequenced in a study of blood T cell repertoires in COVID-19. Study summary: Acute-phase and convalescent COVID-19 samples originated in the United States, Italy and Spain.

Using immunoSEQ multiplex PCR, the repertoire was profiled, and TCRdb retains in-frame clones only, with some absent. The sample contains a few hundred thousand clones, around 83% of which appear only once. V trimming: 2 bases; J trimming: 2 bases; junction bases outside the gene matches: 2. Germline V gene lookup returns CDR1 MNHEY and CDR2 SVGAGI. The CDR3 runs 14 residues. Those enrolled, adults aged roughly 18 to 89 years, came from about two dozen US areas. The chain employs TRBV6-5 and TRBJ2-7, with TRBD1 identical over 8 bases. Sequencing was done on a sample of PBMCs or T cells enriched from blood (not recorded which). The clonotype was recovered from a woman in her 50s who had recovered from COVID-19. CDR3 coding DNA: TGTGCCAGCAGTTACAGGACAGGGCCCTACGAGCAGTACTTC. Protein sequence: CASSYRTGPYEQYF.